This TCR beta chain was recorded in a study of CD8 T cells in Susac syndrome. Findings and caveats of the study: The study admitted that it had a relatively small number of individuals in its TCR sequencing and HLA analysis.

RNA totalling roughly 0.45 to 1 ug underwent reverse transcription with random hexamers. TCR beta CDR3 was amplified by immunoSEQ covering 54 Vbeta and 13 Jbeta. TCRdb re-derived calls from the immunoSEQ multiplex PCR reads in MiXCR, one entry per CDR3 protein. Counted here are a few hundred thousand distinct CDR3 sequences, approximately 95% occurring once; the ten biggest clones make up 0.085% to 0.095%. About this clonotype: Its antigen is undetermined.

Sequencing of TCR beta was performed on blood CD8+ T cells and on blood CD4+ T cells. The V end lost 10 bases, the J end lost 5 bases, and 25 bases lay between the germline ends. The CDR3 contains 16 residues. The chain employs TRBV12-3 or TRBV12-4 and TRBJ2-3, with TRBD2 as a possible D gene (5 bases). The material sequenced was CD4+ T cells from PBMCs. This receptor was identified in a human donor with multiple sclerosis. The CDR3 DNA follows: TGTGCCACCGACGGACCCAACCAGAGGGTTGGAGATACGCAGTATTTT. Translating gives CATDGPNQRVGDTQYF.